These 21 T cell receptor beta chains came from one sample sequenced in a study of T-cell memory formation after mild COVID-19. TCRdb itself ran the 5' RACE reads through MiXCR, one entry per CDR3 protein. The repertoire holds roughly 400,000 distinct CDR3 sequences, with roughly 26% as singletons. Source material: PBMCs or a T cell subset sorted from them (not recorded which). The receptors here all came from an adult woman who had mild COVID-19 (a few samples of this study predate the infection). Cell type and time point are not known.

This clonotype showed up just a few times. The chain couples TRBV12-3 or TRBV12-4 to TRBJ2-1; TRBD2 matches 8 bases. Trimming cost V 5 bases and J 1 base; bases outside gene matches: 7. The CDR3 runs 16 residues. The CDR3 region is CASSRSGDDSYNEQFF. For the CDR3, the DNA is TGTGCCAGCAGTCGTAGCGGGGACGATTCCTACAATGAGCAGTTCTTC.

The V and J genes are TRBV19 and TRBJ2-3; tentatively, D is TRBD1 or TRBD2 (5 bases each). From germline, CDR1 is LNHDA and CDR2 SQIVND (reference sequence). Trimming took 10 bases from V and 2 from J, leaving 16 bases between them. The CDR3 is 14 amino acids. CDR3 in amino acids: CATQGPRSTDTQYF. The CDR3 nucleotides are TGTGCCACCCAGGGACCACGGTCCACAGATACGCAGTATTTT.

The chain recombines TRBV7-8 with TRBJ1-2, with D perhaps matching TRBD1 (5 bases). CDR3 size: 13 residues. Germline CDR1 SGHVS, CDR2 FQNEAQ. V shed 5 bases and J shed 4 bases, with 11 bases lying between them. CDR3 sequence: CASSPGGIYGYTF. In nucleotides, the CDR3 is TGTGCCAGCAGCCCGGGGGGGATCTATGGCTACACCTTC.

The V call is TRBV29-1, the J call TRBJ1-2, with no clear D. The V end was cut by 0 bases, the J end by 1 base, with 3 bases between. Germline-derived CDR1 and CDR2 are SQVTM and ANQGSEA. This CDR3 has 12 residues. The CDR3 DNA sequence: TGCAGCGTTGAAGACAGTAACTATGGCTACACCTTC. The encoded protein is CSVEDSNYGYTF.

This clonotype was detected only a few times. The chain is built from TRBV11-2 and TRBJ2-2; no clear D gene. CDR3 length: 14 residues. In germline, CDR1 is SGHAT, CDR2 FQNNGV. V shed 7 bases and J shed 2 bases, with 11 bases lying between them. CDR3: CASTPWLNTGELFF. Here the CDR3 DNA reads TGTGCCAGCACGCCGTGGCTTAACACCGGGGAGCTGTTTTTT.

The V and J genes are TRBV20-1 and TRBJ2-1; 9 bases are a match to TRBD1. Unmatched junction bases numbered 10, after V lost 5 bases and J lost 8 bases. Germline lookup yields CDR1 DFQATT and CDR2 SNEGSKA (reference sequence). The CDR3 extends over 14 amino acids. The CDR3 DNA is TGCAGTGCTTTTTCCGGGACAGGGAGGGATGAGCAGTTCTTC. It encodes CSAFSGTGRDEQFF.

J is TRBJ1-3 and V is TRBV5-6; TRBD1 matches at 8 bases. V lost 3 bases, J lost 0 bases, and 11 bases stayed unmatched. The CDR3 is made up of 18 amino acids. Germline V CDR1 and CDR2: SGHDT, YYEEEE. CDR3 amino acids: CASSSTQGATYSGNTIYF. The CDR3 nucleotides read TGTGCCAGCAGCTCGACTCAGGGGGCTACCTACTCTGGAAACACCATATATTTT. Full variable domain (rest looked up from reference TRBV5-6 and TRBJ1-3): DAGVTQSPTHLIKTRGQQVTLRCSPKSGHDTVSWYQQALGQGPQFIFQYYEEEERQRGNFPDRFSGHQFPNYSSELNVNALLLGDSALYLCASSSTQGATYSGNTIYFGEGSWLTVV.

V gene TRBV14 combines with J gene TRBJ1-5; 7 nucleotides align to TRBD1. This CDR3 has 16 residues. The junction had 11 bases not matched to a gene; V was cut back by 8 bases and J by 1 base. CDR1 is SGHDN and CDR2 is FVKESK in the germline V gene. CDR3 protein: CASRYWTGGSNQPQHF. CDR3 bases: TGTGCCAGCCGTTACTGGACAGGCGGGAGCAATCAGCCCCAGCATTTT.

The chain couples TRBV6-5 to TRBJ2-3; 7 bases line up with TRBD2. The CDR3 spans 20 residues. Germline V gives CDR1 MNHEY, CDR2 SVGAGI. V lost 2 bases, J lost 7 bases, and 24 bases stayed unmatched. This CDR3 reads CASSYTSFAGEAGFTHTQYF. The CDR3 nucleotides read TGTGCCAGCAGTTACACCTCCTTCGCGGGAGAGGCTGGATTTACCCATACGCAGTATTTT.

The chain couples TRBV6-5 to TRBJ1-1; tentative D call: TRBD1 (5 bases). Trimming took off 4 bases at V and 6 bases at J, with 12 bases between the two ends. Germline CDR1 and CDR2: MNHEY and SVGAGI. The CDR3 has 13 amino acids. The CDR3, as DNA: TGTGCCAGCAGTTGGGGACCTAGGGCTGAAGCTTTCTTT. Translated: CASSWGPRAEAFF.

V usage is TRBV10-3 and J usage is TRBJ2-3, with D possibly TRBD1 on 6 matching bases. Germline V gives CDR1 ENHRY, CDR2 SYGVKD. This CDR3 is 13 amino acids long. Trimming shortened V by 5 bases and J by 5 bases, and 11 bases separated the two germline ends. CDR3 in amino acids: CAISPTGGDTQYF. CDR3 in DNA: TGTGCCATCAGTCCGACAGGAGGAGATACGCAGTATTTT.

This clonotype was picked up a small number of times. V is TRBV20-1 and J is TRBJ2-3; unclear D gene. This CDR3 contains 11 residues. V was clipped by 2 bases and J by 4 bases, with 4 bases between them. Germline lookup yields CDR1 DFQATT and CDR2 SNEGSKA (reference sequence). The CDR3 region is CSARMSDTQYF. DNA of the CDR3: TGCAGTGCTAGAATGTCAGATACGCAGTATTTT.

The V and J genes are TRBV9 and TRBJ2-1, with TRBD2 identical over 8 bases. The CDR3 covers 14 residues. Per germline, CDR1 SGDLS and CDR2 YYNGEE. V gave up 4 bases and J gave up 3 bases; unmatched junction bases: 3. CDR3: CASSHSGIYNEQFF. The CDR3 DNA is TGTGCCAGCAGCCATAGCGGGATCTACAATGAGCAGTTCTTC.

The chain couples TRBV5-1 to TRBJ1-1, with 7 bases that match TRBD1. J gave up 4 bases and V 9 bases, and 9 bases lay outside the gene matches. The CDR3 is made up of 13 amino acids. The germline CDR1 and CDR2 sequences are SGHRS and YFSETQ. CDR3 loop: CATRYSGGTEAFF. The CDR3 coding sequence is TGCGCCACCAGGTATTCAGGGGGCACTGAAGCTTTCTTT. Full variable domain (remainder filled in from reference TRBV5-1 and TRBJ1-1): KAGVTQTPRYLIKTRGQQVTLSCSPISGHRSVSWYQQTPGQGLQFLFEYFSETQRNKGNFPGRFSGRQFSNSRSEMNVSTLELGDSALYLCATRYSGGTEAFFGQGTRLTVV.

The rearrangement joins TRBV12-3 or TRBV12-4 to TRBJ2-3, with D tentatively TRBD1 or TRBD2 (5 bases each). Trimming pared 6 bases from V and 0 bases from J, leaving 13 bases between. This CDR3 is 15 amino acids long. This CDR3 is CASSLLGDSTDTQYF. CDR3 in DNA: TGTGCCAGCAGCCTACTAGGGGATAGCACAGATACGCAGTATTTT.

This clonotype was seen a handful of times. The chain links TRBV5-1 to TRBJ2-3; D is uncertain. Per germline, CDR1 SGHRS and CDR2 YFSETQ. This CDR3 comprises 14 residues. V was clipped by 4 bases and J by 2 bases, with 11 bases between them. This CDR3 is CASSIGPLTDTQYF. The CDR3 DNA reads TGCGCCAGCAGCATCGGACCGCTCACAGATACGCAGTATTTT.

This clonotype was seen only a few times. The CDR3 nucleotides read TGCAGTGCTAGCCACGGCCAAGAGACCCAGTACTTC. Translating gives CSASHGQETQYF. The chain has TRBV20-1 and TRBJ2-5; the D is unclear. The CDR3 runs 12 residues. Germline V gives CDR1 DFQATT, CDR2 SNEGSKA (reference sequence). Trimming removed 3 bases from V and 1 base from J, with 6 bases in between.

The V gene is TRBV5-1, the J gene TRBJ2-2, with D perhaps given as TRBD1 or TRBD2 (5 bases each). The V gene lost 4 bases and the J gene lost 5 bases, with 12 bases spanning the gap. Germline V gene sequence: CDR1 SGHRS, CDR2 YFSETQ. This CDR3 has 14 amino acids. CDR3 coding DNA: TGCGCCAGCAGCCCCAGGGAGAGTACCGGGGAGCTGTTTTTT. Its protein is CASSPRESTGELFF.

This clonotype turned up a few times. The CDR3 coding sequence is TGTGCCACCAGCCCTTCCTTTTCCTACGAGCAGTACTTC. This sequence encodes CATSPSFSYEQYF. The genes are TRBV15 and TRBJ2-7; D is undetermined. Germline loops: CDR1 LNHNV, CDR2 YYDKDF (reference sequence). V lost 5 bases and J lost 1, with 9 bases in between. This CDR3 is 13 amino acids long.

The chain carries TRBV15 and TRBJ2-7; TRBD1 matches at 10 bases. Germline V lookup: CDR1 LNHNV, CDR2 YYDKDF (reference sequence). J was trimmed by 5 bases and V by 1 base; bases with no gene match: 5. The CDR3 has 15 residues. This CDR3 is CATSRGGTGAHEQYF. CDR3 coding DNA: TGTGCCACCAGCAGAGGCGGGACAGGGGCGCACGAGCAGTACTTC.

V gene TRBV11-1 combines with J gene TRBJ2-7; TRBD1 aligns across 7 bases. Per germline, CDR1 SGHAT and CDR2 FQDESV (reference sequence). This CDR3 is 17 amino acids long. With 2 bases clipped from V and 7 bases from J, the junction kept 17 bases outside the gene matches. The CDR3, as DNA: TGTGCCAGCAGCTTATTCAGGGACGACAGGGCGCCGGGGGAGCAGTACTTC. Translating it yields CASSLFRDDRAPGEQYF.